Below, 15 T cell receptor beta chains from the same sample are listed, as sequenced in a study of T cell repertoires in cytomegalovirus infection (dated 2019 in TCRdb). Sequencing instrument: Illumina HiSeq 1500. Using fastp at Q25 and MiXCR, TCRdb reprocessed the public reads and kept productive beta chains. Under each unique CDR3 protein, matching rows form one entry showing the most common genes and DNA. For this sample there are about 740,000 distinct CDR3 sequences; about 40% appear just once. The top ten clones comprise 2.8% of the sample. Sequenced material: PBMCs. The receptors come from a human donor in good health (CMV status not recorded). Some clones in this sample may be carry-over from other donors' samples.

This clonotype was detected only a few times. The chain joins TRBV20-1 to TRBJ2-1, with 12 positions matching TRBD2. Per the germline V gene, CDR1 is DFQATT and CDR2 is SNEGSKA (reference sequence). The CDR3 totals 18 residues. The V segment lost 2 bases and the J segment 8 bases; nucleotides outside the gene matches: 16. The chain's CDR3 is CSARKLAGGGGLWDEQFF. The CDR3 nucleotides read TGCAGTGCTAGAAAGCTAGCGGGGGGGGGGGGCCTTTGGGATGAGCAGTTCTTC.

This chain joins TRBV4-1 and TRBJ2-7, with TRBD1 matching 7 bases. This CDR3 comprises 15 residues. Germline trimming cut 1 base from V and 0 bases from J; bases unmatched to any gene: 3. From germline, CDR1 is MGHRA and CDR2 YSYEKL. The CDR3 reads CASSQGQGSSYEQYF. As DNA, the CDR3 is TGCGCCAGCAGCCAAGGACAGGGTAGCTCCTACGAGCAGTACTTC.

This clonotype was counted only a few times. This chain joins TRBV25-1 and TRBJ1-1; D remains ambiguous. Germline CDR1 MGHDK, CDR2 SYGVNS. V lost 7 bases, J lost 1 base, and 10 bases lay in between. The CDR3 consists of 13 residues. The CDR3 nucleotides are TGTGCCAGCAAAGGGTTGGGGAACACTGAAGCTTTCTTT. It yields the protein CASKGLGNTEAFF. The entire variable domain, with the rest obtained from reference TRBV25-1 and TRBJ1-1, is as follows: EADIYQTPRYLVIGTGKKITLECSQTMGHDKMYWYQQDPGMELHLIHYSYGVNSTEKGDLSSESTVSRIRTEHFPLTLESARPSHTSQYLCASKGLGNTEAFFGQGTRLTVV.

The table lists this clonotype with a few counts. The chain combines TRBV5-4 with TRBJ1-1; possible D gene TRBD1, 6 bases. Deletions cut 0 bases from V and 6 bases from J, with 18 bases between. CDR1 SGHNT and CDR2 YYREEE come from the germline V gene (reference sequence). CDR3 length: 16 residues. The CDR3 reads CASSLDVGGPVPEAFF. The CDR3 region has the DNA TGTGCCAGCAGCTTGGATGTTGGGGGGCCAGTGCCTGAAGCTTTCTTT.

This chain links TRBV18 with TRBJ1-2; D not resolved. Looked up from germline, CDR1 is KGHSH and CDR2 is LQKENI. The ends were cut back, 1 base at V and 7 bases at J, with 13 bases in the middle. The CDR3 loop spans 14 amino acids. The CDR3 DNA sequence: TGTGCCAGCTCACCACTTCGAGAGAGCGCTGGCTACACCTTC. It yields the protein CASSPLRESAGYTF.

This clonotype was seen repeatedly, ten times or more. The V gene is TRBV7-2, the J gene TRBJ2-1; TRBD2 matches at 8 bases. Germline loops: CDR1 SGHTA, CDR2 FQGNSA. The CDR3 totals 14 residues. The CDR3 nucleotides are TGTGCAAATGCTCGGGGGGGAGGCTACAATGAGCAGTTCTTC. This gives the protein CANARGGGYNEQFF. Full variable domain (missing parts from reference TRBV7-2 and TRBJ2-1): GAGVSQSPSNKVTEKGKDVELRCDPISGHTALYWYRQSLGQGLEFLIYFQGNSAPDKSGLPSDRFSAERTGGSVSTLTIQRTQQEDSAVYLCANARGGGYNEQFFGPGTRLTVL.

The chain couples TRBV2 to TRBJ2-2, with D possibly TRBD2 on 5 matching bases. The CDR3 is made up of 15 amino acids. The V gene's germline CDR1 is SNHLY and CDR2 FYNNEI. With 3 bases removed from V and 5 bases from J, the gap between germline ends came to 13 bases. The CDR3 region is CASSDLWRGTGELFF. CDR3 nucleotides: TGTGCCAGCAGTGACTTGTGGCGCGGGACCGGGGAGCTGTTTTTT.

This clonotype was recorded at least ten times. V usage is TRBV7-2 and J usage is TRBJ2-3; 7 bases match TRBD2. The CDR3 covers 15 residues. Trimming cost V 5 bases and J 1 base; bases outside gene matches: 6. The germline V gene encodes CDR1 SGHTA and CDR2 FQGNSA. CDR3 nucleotide sequence: TGTGCCAGCAGCCCGTCGGGGGGACGCACAGATACGCAGTATTTT. Translated: CASSPSGGRTDTQYF.

This chain links TRBV7-9 with TRBJ2-5, with D possibly TRBD2 on 5 matching bases. V dropped 5 bases and J dropped 9 bases, with 10 bases sitting between them. Per germline, CDR1 SEHNR and CDR2 FQNEAQ (reference sequence). The CDR3 runs 11 residues. In DNA form, the CDR3 reads TGTGCCAGCAGCCCCCGGGAAGCCCAGTACTTC. Translating gives CASSPREAQYF.

V and J are TRBV28 and TRBJ2-1; 8 bases agree with TRBD1. This CDR3 spans 12 amino acids. V lost 10 bases, J lost 8 bases, and 7 bases stayed unmatched. Per the germline V gene, CDR1 is MDHEN and CDR2 is SYDVKM. The DNA for the CDR3 is TGTGCCACCCAACAGGGGGTGCATGAGCAGTTCTTC. Its translation is CATQQGVHEQFF.

The chain recombines TRBV9 with TRBJ2-4, with D hard to call. The CDR3 consists of 16 residues. Trimming shortened V by 0 bases and J by 4 bases, and 14 bases separated the two germline ends. Germline CDR1 reads SGDLS; CDR2 reads YYNGEE. CDR3 region: CASSVGSSLMKNIQYF. The CDR3, as DNA: TGTGCCAGCAGCGTAGGTAGCAGCCTGATGAAAAACATTCAGTACTTC.

The chain has TRBV27 and TRBJ2-1; 7 bases are shared with TRBD1. The junction had 10 bases not matched to a gene; V was cut back by 5 bases and J by 9 bases. This CDR3 contains 14 residues. Germline-derived CDR1 and CDR2 are MNHEY and SMNVEV (reference sequence). The CDR3 loop is CASSLQLTGSEQFF. CDR3 coding DNA: TGTGCCAGCAGTCTCCAATTGACAGGGAGTGAGCAGTTCTTC.

In this sample, this clonotype turned up a few times. The gene calls are TRBV12-5 and TRBJ2-1, with 7 bases lining up with TRBD2. V lost 1 base and J lost 5; bases outside the gene matches: 11. CDR1 LGHNT and CDR2 FRNRAP come from the germline V gene. The CDR3 contains 17 residues. DNA of the CDR3: TGTGCTAGTGGTTTGGGCCCCGTAGCGGGTCCTAACAATGAGCAGTTCTTC. This encodes CASGLGPVAGPNNEQFF.

The rearrangement links TRBV6-2 or TRBV6-3 to TRBJ1-5; possible D gene TRBD1, 5 bases. Germline V gene lookup returns CDR1 MNHEY and CDR2 SVGEGT. The CDR3 length is 16 residues. Trimming removed 2 bases from V and 5 bases from J, with 16 bases in between. The CDR3 loop reads CASSYPARGTDQPQHF. CDR3 nucleotides: TGTGCCAGCAGTTACCCGGCCCGGGGCACGGATCAGCCCCAGCATTTT.

This clonotype occurred a few times. The chain recombines TRBV6-1 with TRBJ1-2, with D possibly being TRBD1 (6 bases). Germline V lookup: CDR1 MNHNS, CDR2 SASEGT. The CDR3 is made up of 16 amino acids. V was cut by 5 bases and J by 8 bases, with 24 bases left in between. The CDR3, as DNA: TGTGCCAGCAGTCCCTTAAACAGGGCCACCTCCTCAGGCTACACCTTC. Translated: CASSPLNRATSSGYTF.